This T cell receptor (beta chain) derives from a study of CD8 T cells in ankylosing spondylitis. General study points: The study identified a TCR beta motif of under ten highly homologous variants that appeared characteristic of ankylosing spondylitis blood.

TCRdb fed the 5' RACE reads into MiXCR, producing one record per CDR3 protein. Among fewer than 550,000 distinct CDR3 sequences listed, roughly 5.3% were seen once. This clonotype was found many times. Antigen: not known. V was shortened by 2 bases and J by 8 bases, with 19 bases between the two germline ends. This CDR3 contains 16 residues. Germline V lookup: CDR1 MNHEY, CDR2 SVGAGI. This chain uses TRBV6-5 with TRBJ2-1; D remains ambiguous. What was sequenced was blood, either unsorted or a sorted T cell fraction (not recorded which). The receptor was isolated from a male donor with ankylosing spondylitis. The CDR3 sequence is CASSYPPKARVHEQFF. As DNA, the CDR3 is TGTGCCAGCAGTTACCCGCCCAAAGCGCGAGTGCATGAGCAGTTCTTC.